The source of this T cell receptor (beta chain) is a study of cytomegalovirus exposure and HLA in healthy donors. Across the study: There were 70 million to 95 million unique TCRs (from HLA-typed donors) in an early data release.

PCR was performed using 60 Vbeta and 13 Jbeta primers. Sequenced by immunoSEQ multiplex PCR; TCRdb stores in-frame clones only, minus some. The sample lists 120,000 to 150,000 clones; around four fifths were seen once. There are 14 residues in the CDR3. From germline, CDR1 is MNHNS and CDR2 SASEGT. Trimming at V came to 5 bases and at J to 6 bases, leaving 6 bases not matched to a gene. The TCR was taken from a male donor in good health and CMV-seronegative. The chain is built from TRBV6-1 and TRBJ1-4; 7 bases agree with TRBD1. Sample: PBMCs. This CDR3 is CASSSGTVDEKLFF. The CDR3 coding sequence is TGTGCCAGCAGTTCCGGGACAGTAGATGAAAAACTGTTTTTT.